A selection of T cell receptor beta chains follows, all from one sample in a study of cytomegalovirus exposure and HLA in healthy donors. Repertoires were generated with immunoSEQ multiplex PCR, while TCRdb's copy carries only in-frame clones and drops some. Among 150,000 to 200,000 clones, approximately 81% were seen once, and the ten largest hold approximately 2%. Sample: PBMCs. The source is a man aged 18 to 30 in good health and CMV-seropositive. Both conserved end residues are part of each CDR3. The order of the fields is V gene, CDR3 protein.

V gene: TRBV4-3
CDR3 protein: CASSQDLGDSSYEQYF

V gene: TRBV5-6
CDR3 protein: CASSLNLLDYGYTF

V gene: TRBV4-1
CDR3 protein: CASSQVNRAADTQYF

V gene: TRBV11-3
CDR3 protein: CASSLDGGDYNEQFF

V gene: TRBV6-5
CDR3 protein: CASSSPTGFGANVLTF

V gene: TRBV5-1
CDR3 protein: CASSPDLKDWPNTEAFF

V gene: TRBV5-8
CDR3 protein: CASSPDTYSNQPQHF

V gene: TRBV5-6
CDR3 protein: CASSSLGGDSPLHF

V gene: TRBV6-1
CDR3 protein: CAVEITLQQYF

V gene: TRBV4-1
CDR3 protein: CASSQLRDNYEQYF

V gene: TRBV5-6
CDR3 protein: CASSLAGGPSTDTQYF

V gene: TRBV4-3
CDR3 protein: CASSQDRGTGNEKLFF

V gene: TRBV5-6
CDR3 protein: CASSWTGRSYEQYF

V gene: TRBV12-5
CDR3 protein: CASGLTGTGVSQPQHF

V gene: TRBV11-2
CDR3 protein: CASSLASGESYEQYF

V gene: TRBV15
CDR3 protein: CATSSPGQGAPYEQYF

V gene: TRBV7-9
CDR3 protein: CASSLLLGTGAGNTIYF

V gene: TRBV5-1
CDR3 protein: CASSGERSTDTQYF

V gene: TRBV18
CDR3 protein: CASSLARDYAADTQYF

V gene: TRBV7-2
CDR3 protein: CASSPQAYTGELFF

V gene: TRBV30
CDR3 protein: CAWARAGAGNTIYF

V gene: TRBV6-4
CDR3 protein: CASSPGTGDNQPQHF

V gene: TRBV7-2
CDR3 protein: CASSPSPGQGSEQYF

V gene: TRBV5-8
CDR3 protein: CASSSIRETTDTQYF

V gene: TRBV7-9
CDR3 protein: CASSRGGDEQFF

V gene: TRBV29-1
CDR3 protein: CSVEGQANEKLFF

V gene: TRBV6-5
CDR3 protein: CASRQGNTEAFF

V gene: TRBV25-1
CDR3 protein: CASSETGGGQPQHF

V gene: TRBV28
CDR3 protein: CASSLGRVMNTEAFF

V gene: TRBV18
CDR3 protein: CASSPTGTGISYEQYF

V gene: TRBV6-1
CDR3 protein: CASSPTSGGSGELFF

V gene: TRBV7-2
CDR3 protein: CASSLGYREIYEQYF

V gene: TRBV7-9
CDR3 protein: CASSLRVGLAGSTDTQYF

V gene: TRBV6-5
CDR3 protein: CASSYSGSSVTDTQYF

V gene: TRBV11-3
CDR3 protein: CASSLGTGLNTEAFF

V gene: TRBV7-9
CDR3 protein: CASSQSLGQGVEKLFF

V gene: TRBV9
CDR3 protein: CASSVNAGGGAFF

V gene: TRBV27
CDR3 protein: CASSTGMITDTQYF

V gene: TRBV6-6
CDR3 protein: CASSSYTVYEQYF

V gene: TRBV30
CDR3 protein: CAWNSPRGYEQYF

V gene: TRBV19
CDR3 protein: CASSPREHGYTF

V gene: TRBV13
CDR3 protein: CASSPPMRGGASETQYF

V gene: TRBV7-3
CDR3 protein: CASSSTGEYTGELFF

V gene: TRBV11-2
CDR3 protein: CASSLTGFGRARTNEKLFF

V gene: TRBV6-1
CDR3 protein: CASSERQGATDTQYF

V gene: TRBV9
CDR3 protein: CASSEGTPSYNSPLHF

V gene: TRBV19
CDR3 protein: CASSGTGQEPYEQYF

V gene: TRBV7-9
CDR3 protein: CSSSLARQGLYEQYF

V gene: TRBV7-6
CDR3 protein: CASSADRGLEAFF

V gene: TRBV27
CDR3 protein: CASSLARGYEQYF

V gene: TRBV25-1
CDR3 protein: CASSETGILNTEAFF

V gene: TRBV19
CDR3 protein: CASSIGGIRTEAFF

V gene: TRBV10-2
CDR3 protein: CASSESRRGSSNQPQHF

V gene: TRBV7-8
CDR3 protein: CASSPTGVAQQTQYF

V gene: TRBV2
CDR3 protein: CASMDRALEYTQYF